This T cell receptor beta chain was identified during a study of blood T cell repertoires in COVID-19. Repertoires were generated with immunoSEQ multiplex PCR, while TCRdb's copy carries only in-frame clones and drops some. The repertoire consists of about 200,000 clones, with roughly 85% occurring once and the leading ten covering about 5%. In germline, CDR1 is KGHDR, CDR2 SFDVKD. V dropped 3 bases and J dropped 14; count of bases not matched to a gene: 16. The CDR3 has 15 residues. The source material was peripheral blood. The origin of this receptor is a woman older than 75 with acute or convalescent COVID-19. The rearrangement uses TRBV24-1 and TRBJ1-1, with TRBD1 matching over 8 bases. CDR3 bases: TGTGCCACCAGTGATCCCGCCGGGACAGGCGATATTGAATTCTTT. The encoded protein is CATSDPAGTGDIEFF.